This T cell receptor (beta chain) came from a study of T cells in Graves' hyperthyroidism and ophthalmopathy. The wider study: Sampling of peripheral blood happened at initial diagnosis, prior to any treatment.

Researchers took RNA transcripts and amplified the TCR beta CDR3 regions from them. The HTBI primer set served for first-round RT-PCR of the TCR CDR3. TCRdb itself ran the multiplex PCR reads through MiXCR, one entry per CDR3 protein. The repertoire includes some 200,000 distinct CDR3 sequences, roughly 17% of them detected once, and under 65% sits in the top ten. Trimming shortened V by 5 bases and J by 4 bases, and 14 bases separated the two germline ends. The CDR3 spans 14 residues. Germline values: CDR1 SEHNR, CDR2 FQNEAQ (reference sequence). Patients aged 18 to 65 had newly diagnosed hyperthyroidism that had lasted under 2 months. Patients with uncontrolled infections, other autoimmune diseases, pregnancy or lactation were excluded. This clonotype was seen ten or more times.

Input material: blood. This sequence originates from a man aged 45 to 65 with Graves' hyperthyroidism. This chain joins TRBV7-9 and TRBJ2-5; D unresolved. CDR3 amino acids: CASSPGTGRETQYF. In nucleotides, the CDR3 is TGTGCCAGCAGCCCCGGAACTGGTAGAGAGACCCAGTACTTC.